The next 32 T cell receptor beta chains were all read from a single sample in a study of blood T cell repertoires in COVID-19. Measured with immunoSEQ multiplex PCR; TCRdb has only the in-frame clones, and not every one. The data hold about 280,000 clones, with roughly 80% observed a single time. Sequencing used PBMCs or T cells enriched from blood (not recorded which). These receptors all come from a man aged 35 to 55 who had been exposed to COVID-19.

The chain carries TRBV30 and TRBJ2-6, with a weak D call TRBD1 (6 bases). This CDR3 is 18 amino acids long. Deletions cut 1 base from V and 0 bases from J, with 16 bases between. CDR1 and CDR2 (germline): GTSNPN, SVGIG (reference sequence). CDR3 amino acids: CAWSASNRVTSGANVLTF. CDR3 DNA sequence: TGTGCCTGGAGTGCAAGCAACAGGGTAACCTCTGGGGCCAACGTCCTGACTTTC.

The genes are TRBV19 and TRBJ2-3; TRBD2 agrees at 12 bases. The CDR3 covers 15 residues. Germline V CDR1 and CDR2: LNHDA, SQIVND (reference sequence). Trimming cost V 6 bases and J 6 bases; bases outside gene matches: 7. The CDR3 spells CASSRLAGAPDTQYF. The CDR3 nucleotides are TGTGCCAGTAGCAGACTAGCGGGAGCCCCGGATACGCAGTATTTT.

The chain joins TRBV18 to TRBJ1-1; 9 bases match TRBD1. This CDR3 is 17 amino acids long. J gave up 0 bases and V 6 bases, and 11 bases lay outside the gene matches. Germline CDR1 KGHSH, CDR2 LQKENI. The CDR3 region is CASSPRTGVGMNTEAFF. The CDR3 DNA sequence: TGTGCCAGCTCCCCCAGGACAGGGGTTGGAATGAACACTGAAGCTTTCTTT.

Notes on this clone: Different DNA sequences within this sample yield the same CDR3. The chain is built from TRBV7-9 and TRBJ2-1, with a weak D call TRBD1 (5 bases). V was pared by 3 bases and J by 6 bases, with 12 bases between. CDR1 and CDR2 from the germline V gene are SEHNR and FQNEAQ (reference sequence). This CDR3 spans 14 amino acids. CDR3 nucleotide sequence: TGTGCCAGCAGCTTCGGGCAGGGTAGCAATGAGCAGTTCTTC. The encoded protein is CASSFGQGSNEQFF.

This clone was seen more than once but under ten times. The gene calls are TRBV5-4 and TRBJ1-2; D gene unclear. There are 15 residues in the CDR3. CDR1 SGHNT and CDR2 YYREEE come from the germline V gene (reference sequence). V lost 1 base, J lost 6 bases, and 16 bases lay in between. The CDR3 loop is CASSLIRESKDGYTF. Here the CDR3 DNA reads TGTGCCAGCAGCTTGATCCGGGAATCAAAGGATGGCTACACCTTC.

CDR3 nucleotides: TGTGCCAGCTCACCATCCCGAGAGACCCAGTACTTC. Amino acids: CASSPSRETQYF. This chain uses TRBV18 with TRBJ2-5, with no clear D. Trimming took off 2 bases at V and 4 bases at J, with 5 bases between the two ends. The CDR3 has 12 residues. The V gene's germline CDR1 is KGHSH and CDR2 LQKENI.

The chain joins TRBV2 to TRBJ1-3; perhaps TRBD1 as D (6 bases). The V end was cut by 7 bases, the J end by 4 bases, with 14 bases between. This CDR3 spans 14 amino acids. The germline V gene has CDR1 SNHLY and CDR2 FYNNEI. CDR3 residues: CASKFQGTGNTIYF. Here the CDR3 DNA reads TGTGCCAGCAAGTTCCAGGGGACGGGAAACACCATATATTTT.

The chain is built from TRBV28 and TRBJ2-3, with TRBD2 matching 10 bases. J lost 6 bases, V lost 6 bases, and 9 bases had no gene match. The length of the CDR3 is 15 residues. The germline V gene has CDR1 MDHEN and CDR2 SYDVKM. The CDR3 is CASSLALAGADTQYF. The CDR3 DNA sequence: TGTGCCAGCAGCCTCGCCCTAGCGGGAGCCGATACGCAGTATTTT.

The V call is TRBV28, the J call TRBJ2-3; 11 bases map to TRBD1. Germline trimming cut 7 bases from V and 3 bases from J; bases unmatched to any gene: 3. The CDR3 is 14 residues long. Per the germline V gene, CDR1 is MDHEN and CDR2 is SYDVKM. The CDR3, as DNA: TGTGCCAGCACCGGGACAGGGGGAACAGATACGCAGTATTTT. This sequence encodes CASTGTGGTDTQYF.

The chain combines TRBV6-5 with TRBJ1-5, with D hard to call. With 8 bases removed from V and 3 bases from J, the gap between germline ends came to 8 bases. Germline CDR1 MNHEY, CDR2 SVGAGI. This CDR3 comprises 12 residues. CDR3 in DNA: TGTGCCAGCGGACTTTTCAATCAGCCCCAGCATTTT. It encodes CASGLFNQPQHF.

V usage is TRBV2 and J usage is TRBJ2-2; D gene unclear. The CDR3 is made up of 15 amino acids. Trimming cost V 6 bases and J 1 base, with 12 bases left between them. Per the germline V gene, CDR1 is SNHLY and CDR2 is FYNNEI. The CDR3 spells CASSANIGNTGELFF. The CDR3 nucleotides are TGTGCCAGCAGCGCAAATATCGGGAACACCGGGGAGCTGTTTTTT.

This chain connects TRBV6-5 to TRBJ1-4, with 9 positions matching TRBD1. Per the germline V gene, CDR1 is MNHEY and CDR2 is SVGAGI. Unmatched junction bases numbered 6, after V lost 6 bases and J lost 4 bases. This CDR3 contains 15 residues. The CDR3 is CASSETGGYNEKLFF. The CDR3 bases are TGTGCCAGCAGCGAGACAGGGGGATATAATGAAAAACTGTTTTTT.

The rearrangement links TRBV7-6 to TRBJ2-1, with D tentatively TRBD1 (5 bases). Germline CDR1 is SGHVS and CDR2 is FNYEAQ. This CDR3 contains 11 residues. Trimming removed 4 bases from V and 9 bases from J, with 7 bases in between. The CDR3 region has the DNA TGTGCCAGCAGCTCTGGGGCTGAGCAGTTCTTC. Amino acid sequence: CASSSGAEQFF. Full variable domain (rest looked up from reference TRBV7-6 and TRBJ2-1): GAGVSQSPRYKVTKRGQDVALRCDPISGHVSLYWYRQALGQGPEFLTYFNYEAQQDKSGLPNDRFSAERPEGSISTLTIQRTEQRDSAMYRCASSSGAEQFFGPGTRLTVL.

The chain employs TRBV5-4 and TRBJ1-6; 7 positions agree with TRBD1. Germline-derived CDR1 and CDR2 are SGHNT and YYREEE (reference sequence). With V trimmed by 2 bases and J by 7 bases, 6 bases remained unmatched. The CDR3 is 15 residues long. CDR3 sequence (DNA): TGTGCCAGCAGCTTTGATGTGACAGGGAATTCACCCCTCCACTTT. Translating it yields CASSFDVTGNSPLHF.

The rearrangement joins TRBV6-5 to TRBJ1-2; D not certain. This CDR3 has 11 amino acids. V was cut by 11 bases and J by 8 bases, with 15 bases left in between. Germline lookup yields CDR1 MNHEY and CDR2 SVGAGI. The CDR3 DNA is TGTGCCGCGGTGTACGGTTACGGCTACACCTTC. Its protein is CAAVYGYGYTF.

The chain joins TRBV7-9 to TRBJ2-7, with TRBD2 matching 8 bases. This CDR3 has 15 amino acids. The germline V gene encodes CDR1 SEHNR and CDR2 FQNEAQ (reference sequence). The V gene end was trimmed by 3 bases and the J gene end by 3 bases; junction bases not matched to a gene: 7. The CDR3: CASSFPGGGGYEQYF. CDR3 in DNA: TGTGCCAGCAGCTTCCCGGGAGGGGGTGGCTACGAGCAGTACTTC.

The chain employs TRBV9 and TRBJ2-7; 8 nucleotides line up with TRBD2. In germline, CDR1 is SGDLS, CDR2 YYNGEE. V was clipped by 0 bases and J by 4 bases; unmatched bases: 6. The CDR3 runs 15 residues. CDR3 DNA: TGTGCCAGCAGCGTAGGAGCGGGAGCTTCTTACGAGCAGTACTTC. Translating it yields CASSVGAGASYEQYF.

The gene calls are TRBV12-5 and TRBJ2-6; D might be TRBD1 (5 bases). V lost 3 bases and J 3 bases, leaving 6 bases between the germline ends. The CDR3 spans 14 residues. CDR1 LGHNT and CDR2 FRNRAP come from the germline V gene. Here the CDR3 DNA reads TGTGCTAGTGGTTTCAGGGATGGGGCCAACGTCCTGACTTTC. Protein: CASGFRDGANVLTF.

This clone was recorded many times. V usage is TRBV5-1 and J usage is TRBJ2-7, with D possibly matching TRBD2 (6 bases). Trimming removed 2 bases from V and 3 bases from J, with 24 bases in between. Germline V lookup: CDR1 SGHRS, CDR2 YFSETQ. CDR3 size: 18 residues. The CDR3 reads CASSLRAGTARQHYEQYF. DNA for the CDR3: TGCGCCAGCAGCTTAAGAGCCGGGACTGCACGGCAACACTACGAGCAGTACTTC.

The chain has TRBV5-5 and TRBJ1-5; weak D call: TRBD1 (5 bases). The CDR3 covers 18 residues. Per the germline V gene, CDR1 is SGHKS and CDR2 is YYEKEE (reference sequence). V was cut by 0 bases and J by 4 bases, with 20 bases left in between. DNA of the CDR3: TGTGCCAGCAGCTTGGCGCTTCAGACCGGGACTCCGAATCAGCCCCAGCATTTT. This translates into CASSLALQTGTPNQPQHF.

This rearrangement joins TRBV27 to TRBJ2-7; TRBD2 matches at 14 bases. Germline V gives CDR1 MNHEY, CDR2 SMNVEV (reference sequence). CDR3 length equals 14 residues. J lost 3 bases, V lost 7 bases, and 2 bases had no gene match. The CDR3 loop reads CASMTSGRGYEQYF. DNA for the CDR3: TGTGCCAGCATGACTAGCGGGAGGGGCTACGAGCAGTACTTC.

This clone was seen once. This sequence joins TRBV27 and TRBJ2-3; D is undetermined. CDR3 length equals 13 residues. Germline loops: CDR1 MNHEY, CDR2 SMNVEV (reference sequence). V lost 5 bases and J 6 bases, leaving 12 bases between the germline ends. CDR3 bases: TGTGCCAGCAGTGGAGAAGGCTGGGATACGCAGTATTTT. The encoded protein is CASSGEGWDTQYF.

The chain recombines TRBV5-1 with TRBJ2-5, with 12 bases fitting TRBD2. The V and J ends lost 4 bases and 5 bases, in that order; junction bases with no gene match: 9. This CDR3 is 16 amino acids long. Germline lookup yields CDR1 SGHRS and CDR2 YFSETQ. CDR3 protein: CASSQRTSGNGETQYF. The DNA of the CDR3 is TGCGCCAGCAGCCAAAGGACTAGCGGGAACGGTGAGACCCAGTACTTC.

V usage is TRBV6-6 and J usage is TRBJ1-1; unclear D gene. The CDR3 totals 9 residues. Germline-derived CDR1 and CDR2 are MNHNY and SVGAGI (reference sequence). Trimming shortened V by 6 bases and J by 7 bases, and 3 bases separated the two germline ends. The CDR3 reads CASSIEAFF. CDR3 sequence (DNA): TGTGCCAGCAGCATTGAAGCTTTCTTT.

This CDR3 is CASSFAGANVLTF. As DNA, the CDR3 is TGTGCCAGCAGCTTCGCTGGGGCCAACGTCCTGACTTTC. The chain uses TRBV7-8 and TRBJ2-6; D gene uncertain. The V end was cut by 3 bases, the J end by 2 bases, with 2 bases between. The CDR3 runs 13 residues. CDR1 is SGHVS, CDR2 FQNEAQ, per germline.

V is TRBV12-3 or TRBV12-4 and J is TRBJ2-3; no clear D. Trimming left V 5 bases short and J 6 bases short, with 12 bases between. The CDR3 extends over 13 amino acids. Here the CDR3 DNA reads TGTGCCAGCAGTCCCCCCCTTCGGGATACGCAGTATTTT. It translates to CASSPPLRDTQYF.

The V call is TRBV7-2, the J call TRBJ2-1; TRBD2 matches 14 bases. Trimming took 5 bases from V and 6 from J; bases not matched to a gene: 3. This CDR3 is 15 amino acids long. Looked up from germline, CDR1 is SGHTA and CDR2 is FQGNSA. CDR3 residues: CASSPGTSGSNEQFF. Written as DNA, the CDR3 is TGTGCCAGCAGCCCTGGGACTAGCGGGAGCAATGAGCAGTTCTTC. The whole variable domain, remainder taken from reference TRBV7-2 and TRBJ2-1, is GAGVSQSPSNKVTEKGKDVELRCDPISGHTALYWYRQSLGQGLEFLIYFQGNSAPDKSGLPSDRFSAERTGGSVSTLTIQRTQQEDSAVYLCASSPGTSGSNEQFFGPGTRLTVL.

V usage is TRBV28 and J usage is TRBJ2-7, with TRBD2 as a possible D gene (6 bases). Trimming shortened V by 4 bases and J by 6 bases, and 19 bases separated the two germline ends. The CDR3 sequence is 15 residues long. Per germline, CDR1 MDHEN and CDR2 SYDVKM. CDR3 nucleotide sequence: TGTGCCAGCAGTTCCCCTGGAGGGGCTTCCGGCGAGCAGTACTTC. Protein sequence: CASSSPGGASGEQYF.

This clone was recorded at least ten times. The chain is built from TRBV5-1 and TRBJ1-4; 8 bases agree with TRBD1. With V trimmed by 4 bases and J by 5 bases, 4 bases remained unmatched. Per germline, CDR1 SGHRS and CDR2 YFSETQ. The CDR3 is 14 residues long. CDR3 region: CASSLRTGNEKLFF. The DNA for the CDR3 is TGCGCCAGCAGCCTACGGACAGGGAATGAAAAACTGTTTTTT. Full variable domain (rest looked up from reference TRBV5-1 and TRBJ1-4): KAGVTQTPRYLIKTRGQQVTLSCSPISGHRSVSWYQQTPGQGLQFLFEYFSETQRNKGNFPGRFSGRQFSNSRSEMNVSTLELGDSALYLCASSLRTGNEKLFFGSGTQLSVL.

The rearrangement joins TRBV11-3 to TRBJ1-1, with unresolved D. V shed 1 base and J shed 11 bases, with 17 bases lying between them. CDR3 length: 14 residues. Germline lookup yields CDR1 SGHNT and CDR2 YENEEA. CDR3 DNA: TGTGCCAGCAGCTTAGTGTTCACAGCCCCGACGGCTTTCTTT. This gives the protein CASSLVFTAPTAFF.

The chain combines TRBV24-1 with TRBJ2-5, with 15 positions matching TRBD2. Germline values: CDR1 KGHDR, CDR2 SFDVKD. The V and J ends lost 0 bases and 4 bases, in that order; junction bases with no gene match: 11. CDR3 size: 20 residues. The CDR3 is CATSDLHAGSGLAGGETQYF. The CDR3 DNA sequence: TGTGCCACCAGTGATTTGCACGCCGGATCGGGACTAGCGGGAGGAGAGACCCAGTACTTC.

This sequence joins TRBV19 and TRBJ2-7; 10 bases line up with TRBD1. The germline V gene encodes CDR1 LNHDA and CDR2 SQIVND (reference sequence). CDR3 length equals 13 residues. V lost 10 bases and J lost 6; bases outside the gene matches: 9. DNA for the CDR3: TGTGCCACCAAGGACAGGGGGGCATCCGAGCAGTACTTC. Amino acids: CATKDRGASEQYF.